This entry lists 21 T cell receptor beta chains sequenced from one sample in a study of response to subunit inactivated influenza vaccine. In TCRdb, the RT-PCR reads were re-called with MiXCR into one record per CDR3 protein. In the table there are about 480,000 distinct CDR3 sequences, 13% of which are singletons. The sample here was PBMCs from blood, taken 45 days after vaccination. The receptors were sampled from a man aged 50-59 years who received an inactivated influenza vaccine.

This clonotype was seen a handful of times. The CDR3 spells CASSDARTGSYEQYF. The CDR3 nucleotides are TGTGCCAGCAGTGATGCCCGGACAGGGAGCTACGAGCAGTACTTC. This chain links TRBV25-1 with TRBJ2-7; 8 bases fit TRBD1. Germline V lookup: CDR1 MGHDK, CDR2 SYGVNS. V gave up 3 bases and J gave up 3 bases; unmatched junction bases: 7. The CDR3 is 15 residues long.

The table lists this clonotype with many counts. The chain joins TRBV12-3 or TRBV12-4 to TRBJ2-7; D might be TRBD2 (5 bases). This CDR3 comprises 14 residues. V lost 6 bases, J lost 2 bases, and 14 bases lay in between. CDR3 DNA sequence: TGTGCCAGCAGCCCGGACGGGGTCACCTACGAGCAGTACTTC. This translates into CASSPDGVTYEQYF.

This clonotype was seen at least ten times. The rearrangement links TRBV20-1 to TRBJ1-2; D perhaps matches TRBD1 (6 bases). Per the germline V gene, CDR1 is DFQATT and CDR2 is SNEGSKA (reference sequence). The CDR3 has 14 residues. Trimming took off 5 bases at V and 2 bases at J, with 15 bases between the two ends. The CDR3 spells CSAYATDRNYGYTF. CDR3 coding DNA: TGCAGTGCTTACGCTACAGACAGGAACTATGGCTACACCTTC.

This chain uses TRBV20-1 with TRBJ2-1; 10 positions agree with TRBD1. The CDR3 runs to 14 residues. The J segment lost 8 bases and the V segment lost 4 bases, leaving 8 bases of the junction unmatched. Per the germline V gene, CDR1 is DFQATT and CDR2 is SNEGSKA (reference sequence). DNA for the CDR3: TGCAGTGCTAAGAGGACAGGGGGTTCCCATGAGCAGTTCTTC. Protein product: CSAKRTGGSHEQFF.

J is TRBJ2-2 and V is TRBV5-1; TRBD1 aligns across 9 bases. This CDR3 is built from 15 residues. After removal of 4 bases from V and 5 bases from J, the junction contained 6 bases not matched to a gene. Germline CDR1 is SGHRS and CDR2 is YFSETQ. Written as DNA, the CDR3 is TGCGCCAGCAGCCGACAGGGGGGAGATACCGGGGAGCTGTTTTTT. Its translation: CASSRQGGDTGELFF.

This clonotype was detected many times. The chain has TRBV6-1 and TRBJ2-1, with unresolved D. Germline assignment: CDR1 MNHNS and CDR2 SASEGT. This CDR3 has 12 amino acids. The germline V and J ends were trimmed by 2 bases and 2 bases, with 1 base remaining between them. The CDR3: CASSETYNEQFF. DNA of the CDR3: TGTGCCAGCAGTGAAACCTACAATGAGCAGTTCTTC.

The chain joins TRBV6-1 to TRBJ1-2; D unresolved. With 7 bases removed from V and 3 bases from J, the gap between germline ends came to 15 bases. Germline CDR1 and CDR2: MNHNS and SASEGT. CDR3 size: 14 residues. The CDR3 nucleotides are TGTGCCAGCACCGCGTCCGGGCGCTACTATGGCTACACCTTC. Translated: CASTASGRYYGYTF.

The J gene is TRBJ2-3, the V gene TRBV20-1; 8 bases match TRBD1. Germline CDR1 and CDR2: DFQATT and SNEGSKA (reference sequence). The CDR3 loop spans 14 amino acids. V trimming: 6 bases; J trimming: 2 bases; junction bases outside the gene matches: 7. This CDR3 reads CSATPGQVTDTQYF. For the CDR3, the DNA is TGCAGTGCAACACCGGGACAGGTCACAGATACGCAGTATTTT.

This clonotype was seen a handful of times. This chain uses TRBV20-1 with TRBJ2-3; 9 nucleotides align to TRBD2. The CDR3 is 16 amino acids. CDR1 and CDR2 (germline): DFQATT, SNEGSKA (reference sequence). V dropped 6 bases and J dropped 3; count of bases not matched to a gene: 13. The CDR3 DNA sequence: TGCAGTGCCAGACAAGTATCTAGCGGGGCAACAGATACGCAGTATTTT. This sequence encodes CSARQVSSGATDTQYF.

The chain employs TRBV7-2 and TRBJ2-3; D is ambiguous. CDR1 is SGHTA, CDR2 FQGNSA, per germline. Trimming removed 1 base from V and 0 bases from J, with 11 bases in between. This CDR3 comprises 16 residues. CDR3 DNA sequence: TGTGCCAGCAGCTTAGTATCATCGAGGAGCACAGATACGCAGTATTTT. Residues: CASSLVSSRSTDTQYF.

V usage is TRBV11-2 and J usage is TRBJ1-1, with D hard to call. The CDR3 length is 16 residues. Germline V lookup: CDR1 SGHAT, CDR2 FQNNGV. V dropped 5 bases and J dropped 0 bases, with 16 bases sitting between them. The CDR3 loop reads CASSATTGRMNTEAFF. As DNA, the CDR3 is TGTGCCAGCAGCGCCACGACGGGCAGAATGAACACTGAAGCTTTCTTT.

This clonotype was detected only a few times. This chain connects TRBV4-1 to TRBJ2-3; 8 positions match TRBD1. This CDR3 contains 14 residues. Germline V gives CDR1 MGHRA, CDR2 YSYEKL. V was pared by 5 bases and J by 4 bases, with 5 bases of the junction left unmatched. In DNA, the CDR3 is TGCGCCAGCAGCAGGACAGGGCCAGCAGATACGCAGTATTTT. Translation: CASSRTGPADTQYF.

The chain carries TRBV7-2 and TRBJ2-7, with 8 bases identical to TRBD1. The CDR3 runs to 15 residues. CDR1 and CDR2 (germline): SGHTA, FQGNSA. Trimming cost V 1 base and J 3 bases; bases outside gene matches: 5. CDR3 sequence: CASSLGQGAIYEQYF. For the CDR3, the DNA is TGTGCCAGCAGCTTAGGGCAGGGGGCTATCTACGAGCAGTACTTC.

V and J are TRBV12-3 or TRBV12-4 and TRBJ2-1, with TRBD1 identical over 8 bases. The CDR3 runs to 15 residues. The trim removed 4 bases at V and 4 bases at J, leaving 6 bases unmatched. The CDR3 reads CASSSTGALYNEQFF. The CDR3 nucleotides are TGTGCCAGCAGTTCGACAGGGGCTTTATACAATGAGCAGTTCTTC.

There are a few counts of this clonotype. The genes are TRBV12-3 or TRBV12-4 and TRBJ2-7; D is perhaps TRBD1 (6 bases). V gave up 6 bases and J gave up 4 bases, with 13 bases separating them. CDR3 length: 13 amino acids. This CDR3 reads CASRIGTKYEQYF. The CDR3 nucleotides read TGTGCCAGCAGGATCGGGACAAAATACGAGCAGTACTTC.

This clonotype was counted only a few times. The chain links TRBV9 to TRBJ2-5; D call uncertain. The CDR3 has 13 amino acids. Germline CDR1 SGDLS, CDR2 YYNGEE. Trimming stripped 3 bases from V and 4 bases from J, with 10 bases between. The CDR3 reads CASSDPPGETQYF. As DNA, the CDR3 is TGTGCCAGCAGCGACCCCCCCGGAGAGACCCAGTACTTC.

The chain carries TRBV6-5 and TRBJ2-7; no definite D call. CDR1 is MNHEY and CDR2 is SVGAGI in the germline V gene. The CDR3 is 9 residues long. Trimming took 10 bases from V and 5 from J, leaving 6 bases between them. The CDR3 coding sequence is TGTGCCACCATGCACGAGCAGTACTTC. Translated, it gives CATMHEQYF.

This clonotype was counted a few times. The J gene is TRBJ1-5, the V gene TRBV20-1, with TRBD1 matching 9 bases. Germline V gene lookup returns CDR1 DFQATT and CDR2 SNEGSKA (reference sequence). There are 16 residues in the CDR3. Trimming cost V 0 bases and J 3 bases; bases outside gene matches: 6. This CDR3 is CSAREGTGLYNQPQHF. As DNA, the CDR3 is TGCAGTGCTAGAGAAGGGACAGGGCTTTACAATCAGCCCCAGCATTTT.

V is TRBV10-3 and J is TRBJ2-2, with D unresolved. Germline CDR1 is ENHRY and CDR2 is SYGVKD. Deletions cut 3 bases from V and 5 bases from J, with 16 bases between. The length of the CDR3 is 16 residues. This CDR3 is CAISDNESRRTGELFF. Written as DNA, the CDR3 is TGTGCCATCAGTGATAACGAGTCGAGAAGGACCGGGGAGCTGTTTTTT.

This chain uses TRBV4-2 with TRBJ1-1, with 8 bases matching TRBD1. Germline CDR1 and CDR2: LGHNA and YNFKEQ. CDR3 length: 15 amino acids. Trimming removed 4 bases from V and 3 bases from J; junction bases left unmatched: 7. The CDR3 bases are TGTGCCAGCAGCCGACTACTGACAGGGGACACTGAAGCTTTCTTT. It encodes CASSRLLTGDTEAFF.

The chain carries TRBV5-1 and TRBJ2-1; 9 positions agree with TRBD2. CDR3 size: 14 residues. Trimming at V came to 4 bases and at J to 8 bases, leaving 7 bases not matched to a gene. Germline CDR1 reads SGHRS; CDR2 reads YFSETQ. The CDR3 DNA follows: TGCGCCAGCAGCAGCGGGGGGCCGGGGGATGAGCAGTTCTTC. Translation: CASSSGGPGDEQFF.